This is a list of T cell receptor beta chains from one sample in a study of T cell responses to AZD1222 COVID-19 vaccine. Clones were sequenced by immunoSEQ multiplex PCR, and TCRdb holds only the in-frame ones, with some missing. Counted here are about 140,000 clones, around nine tenths occurring once; the ten biggest clones make up around 5.1%. The sample was peripheral blood, taken on day 0 of AZD1222 vaccination. The receptors were sampled from an adult in good health. CDR3s include the opening cysteine and the closing phenylalanine or tryptophan. The D gene is left open where the match is weak. Part of the rows lack a size; the others show once, few, many or a class for expanded clones.

clone size,V gene,J gene,D gene,CDR3 DNA,CDR3 protein
.,TRBV28,TRBJ1-5,.,TGTGCCAGCACCAAAGGGGGGGCAGGGAATCAGCCCCAGCATTTT,CASTKGGAGNQPQHF
few,TRBV3-1/TRBV3-2,TRBJ2-3,.,TGTGCCAGCAGCCAAGGAGGGTCAGATACGCAGTATTTT,CASSQGGSDTQYF
.,TRBV2,TRBJ1-1,.,TGTGCCAGCAGGAGGCATATGAACACTGAAGCTTTCTTT,CASRRHMNTEAFF
.,TRBV28,TRBJ1-2,.,TGTGCCAGCAGTCAACGGACGGGACTTGGTGGCTACACCTTC,CASSQRTGLGGYTF
.,TRBV5-1,TRBJ1-6,.,TGCGCCAGCAGCTTGGCCCCGCCAGGTCCCGGGGCTCGAAGACATCTCCACTTT,CASSLAPPGPGARRHLHF
.,TRBV19,TRBJ2-5,.,TGTGCCAGTAGTATGGGCGGGTCCTCCGGGGAGACCCAGTACTTC,CASSMGGSSGETQYF
.,TRBV5-5,TRBJ1-2,TRBD1,TGTGCCAGCAGCTTGGAACAGGGGGTGAGAGGCTACACCTTC,CASSLEQGVRGYTF
.,TRBV7-2,TRBJ1-3,.,TGTGCCAGCAGCTTAGGGCCAGGCGCTGGAAACACCATATATTTT,CASSLGPGAGNTIYF
.,TRBV7-8,TRBJ2-7,.,TGTGCCAGCTCGAGGCGGCTAGATCCCTACGAGCAGTACTTC,CASSRRLDPYEQYF
.,TRBV25-1,TRBJ2-7,.,TGTGCCAGCAGTGAATTTGCCGGACCTACAGCCGAGCAGTACTTC,CASSEFAGPTAEQYF
few,TRBV6-4,TRBJ1-2,.,TGTGCCAGCAGTGACGGGGAAACATATGGCTACACCTTC,CASSDGETYGYTF
.,TRBV7-2,TRBJ2-7,TRBD1,TGTGCCAGCAGCTTGGGACAGGCGACCGGGGGCTCGAGCTACGAGCAGTACTTC,CASSLGQATGGSSYEQYF
.,TRBV6-1,TRBJ1-6,.,TGTGCCAGCAGTGAATTATCAGGCGCCCCTTGGACACCCCTCCACTTT,CASSELSGAPWTPLHF
.,TRBV5-1,TRBJ2-2,.,TGCGCCAGCAGGCCTAGCGCAAACACCGGGGAGCTGTTTTTT,CASRPSANTGELFF
.,TRBV7-2,TRBJ2-7,.,TGTGCCAGCAGCCCCCAGGGAGGCTCATCCTACGAGCAGTACTTC,CASSPQGGSSYEQYF
.,TRBV20-1,TRBJ1-5,.,TGCAGTGCTAGTGTCCAGGGGACTAATCAGCCCCAGCATTTT,CSASVQGTNQPQHF
.,TRBV11-1,TRBJ2-2,.,TGTGCCAGCAGCTTAGGAAACGGGGAGCTGTTTTTT,CASSLGNGELFF
.,TRBV5-5,TRBJ1-1,TRBD1,TGTGCCAGCAGCTTGGAAGTAGTCGGACAGGGATCGGCTGAAGCTTTCTTT,CASSLEVVGQGSAEAFF
.,TRBV6-1,TRBJ1-2,TRBD1,TGTGCCAGCAGTGAATTACCAGGGGGACCATGGGGCTACACCTTC,CASSELPGGPWGYTF
.,TRBV5-1,TRBJ2-7,.,TGCGCCAGCAGTCTGGGAACTACGAAGGAGCAGTACTTC,CASSLGTTKEQYF
.,TRBV18,TRBJ2-5,.,TGTGCCAGCTCCGGCCCAGAGACCCAGTACTTC,CASSGPETQYF
.,TRBV5-6,TRBJ1-2,TRBD1,TGTGCCAGCAGCGCTACAGGGGGGTCCAACTATGGCTACACCTTC,CASSATGGSNYGYTF
.,TRBV13,TRBJ2-1,TRBD1,TGTGCCAGCAGCCCTCGAGCCGGGACAGGGCTTGATGAGCAGTTCTTC,CASSPRAGTGLDEQFF
.,TRBV27,TRBJ1-1,.,TGTGCCAGCAGTTTTTCCGACACCAATGAAGCTTTCTTT,CASSFSDTNEAFF
.,TRBV6-5,TRBJ1-4,TRBD1,TGTGCCAGCAGACCGAGACAGGGTAATGAAAAACTGTTTTTT,CASRPRQGNEKLFF
.,TRBV18,TRBJ2-7,TRBD2,TGTGCCAGCTCGGCGGGAGGGTCGGACGAGCAGTACTTC,CASSAGGSDEQYF
.,TRBV5-1,TRBJ2-2,TRBD1,TGCGCCAGCAGCATGGGACAGGCGTCGGACACCGGGGAGCTGTTTTTT,CASSMGQASDTGELFF
once,TRBV19,TRBJ2-1,.,TGTGCCAGTAGTATATCGAGGTACAATGAGCAGTTCTTC,CASSISRYNEQFF
.,TRBV29-1,TRBJ2-5,.,TGCAGCGTTGAAGTTCAGGGGCTGGAGACCCAGTACTTC,CSVEVQGLETQYF
.,TRBV27,TRBJ1-5,.,TGTGCCAGCAGTTTATCTCTGGCGAATCAGCCCCAGCATTTT,CASSLSLANQPQHF
.,TRBV5-1,TRBJ1-2,TRBD1,TGCGCCAGCAGCCCGGGACAGGGATACAACTATGGCTACACCTTC,CASSPGQGYNYGYTF
.,TRBV14,TRBJ1-4,.,TGTGCCAGCAGTCTGGGGGCTGGAAAACTGTTTTTT,CASSLGAGKLFF
.,TRBV28,TRBJ1-2,TRBD1,TGTGCCAGCAAGAGGGACAGATTC,CASKRDRF
.,TRBV27,TRBJ2-7,.,TGTGTCAGCAGATCCGACAGATACGGCGAGCAGTACTTC,CVSRSDRYGEQYF
.,TRBV18,TRBJ1-3,.,TGTGCCAGCTCACCTCCCGGGACGGGAGGAAACACCATATATTTT,CASSPPGTGGNTIYF
few,TRBV12-5,TRBJ1-5,.,TGTGCTAGTGGTTCGCGTGGGCCCCGGCAGCAGCCCCAGCATTTT,CASGSRGPRQQPQHF
.,TRBV6-5,TRBJ2-1,TRBD2,TGTGCCAACTCAGCGGGGGGACCCGATGAGCAGTTCTTC,CANSAGGPDEQFF
once,TRBV28,TRBJ2-1,.,TGTGCCAGCAGTTTCGGGGGTTCCTACAATGAGCAGTTCTTC,CASSFGGSYNEQFF
.,TRBV4-2,TRBJ2-5,TRBD2,TGTGCCAGCAGCCAAAGACTAGCGGGGGTGGGGGAGACCCAGTACTTC,CASSQRLAGVGETQYF
once,TRBV5-1,TRBJ1-6,.,TGCGCCAGCAGCCAAGAGGGCCGTAATTCACCCCTCCACTTT,CASSQEGRNSPLHF
.,TRBV28,TRBJ1-3,.,TGTGCCAGTACAGGGACTGGAAACACCATATATTTT,CASTGTGNTIYF
.,TRBV12-3/TRBV12-4,TRBJ1-1,TRBD1,TGTGCCAGCACCCGGGACAGGGGGACTGAAGCTTTCTTT,CASTRDRGTEAFF